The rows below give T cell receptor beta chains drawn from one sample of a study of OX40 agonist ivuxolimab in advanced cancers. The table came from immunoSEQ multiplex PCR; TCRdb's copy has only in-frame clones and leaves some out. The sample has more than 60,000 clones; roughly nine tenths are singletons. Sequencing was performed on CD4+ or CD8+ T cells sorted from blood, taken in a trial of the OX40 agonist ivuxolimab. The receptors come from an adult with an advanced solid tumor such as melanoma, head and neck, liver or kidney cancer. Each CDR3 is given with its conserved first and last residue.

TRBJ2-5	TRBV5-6	CASSLLLETQYF
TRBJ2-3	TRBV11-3	CASSLGGTSADTQYF
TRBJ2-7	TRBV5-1	CASSFLSSGNYEQYF
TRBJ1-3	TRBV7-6	CASSPSGGLGNTIYF
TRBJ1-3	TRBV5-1	CASSLDHSGNTIYF
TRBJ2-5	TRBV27	CASRMLAGETQYF
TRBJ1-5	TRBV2	CASSQGGDQPQHF
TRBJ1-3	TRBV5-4	CASSSDRLGGNTIYF
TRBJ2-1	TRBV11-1	CASSLTSGLYNEQFF
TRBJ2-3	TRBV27	CASSLQGSDTQYF
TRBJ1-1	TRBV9	CASSVDGGWTEAFF
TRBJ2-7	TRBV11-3	CASSPRGGQGPEQYF
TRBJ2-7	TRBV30	CAWSGGSSDEQYF
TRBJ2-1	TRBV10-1	CASSEWSSGRKSNEQFF
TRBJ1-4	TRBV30	CAWSSRTGTNEKLFF
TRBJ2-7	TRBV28	CASTLGGLGEQYF
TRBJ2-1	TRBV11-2	CASSSGTGWLSEQFF
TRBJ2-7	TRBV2	CASSEGMDKYYEQYF
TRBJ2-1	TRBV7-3	CASSYGGSGRNEQFF
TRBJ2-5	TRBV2	CASTEGLETQYF
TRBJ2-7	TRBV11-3	CASSPEGWEQYF
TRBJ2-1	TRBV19	CASRDFLGYNEQFF
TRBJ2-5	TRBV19	CASQWGETQYF
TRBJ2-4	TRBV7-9	CASSATGTGKNIQYF
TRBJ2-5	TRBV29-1	CSVADSGETQYF